The 25 T cell receptor beta chains in this list originate from one sample, sequenced in a study of immune evolution from preneoplasia to lung adenocarcinoma. Profiling relied on immunoSEQ multiplex PCR, and the TCRdb table lists in-frame clones only, not all of them. This repertoire shows approximately 4,400 clones, around 88% found once; its top ten account for 2% to 3%. The sample was FFPE lung adenocarcinoma in situ tissue. The receptors derive from a person between 60 and 80 years old with lung adenocarcinoma.

The chain carries TRBV6-4 and TRBJ2-7; TRBD1 aligns across 10 bases. The CDR3 extends over 18 amino acids. V was clipped by 7 bases and J by 0 bases; unmatched bases: 15. In germline, CDR1 is MRHNA, CDR2 SNTAGT. CDR3 residues: CASTNRDRGLTDSYEQYF. CDR3 bases: TGTGCCAGCACCAACCGGGACAGGGGCCTCACGGACTCCTACGAGCAGTACTTC.

This rearrangement joins TRBV19 to TRBJ1-2, with TRBD1 matching 10 bases. The CDR3 loop spans 16 amino acids. The V gene's germline CDR1 is LNHDA and CDR2 SQIVND (reference sequence). Trimming cost V 5 bases and J 4 bases; bases outside gene matches: 10. The CDR3 sequence is CASSPDRGSWSYGYTF. For the CDR3, the DNA is TGTGCCAGTAGTCCGGACAGGGGGTCTTGGTCCTATGGCTACACCTTC.

The rearrangement links TRBV7-9 to TRBJ2-3; 7 bases are shared with TRBD1. Germline V gene lookup returns CDR1 SEHNR and CDR2 FQNEAQ (reference sequence). V was pared by 2 bases and J by 5 bases, with 4 bases of the junction left unmatched. The length of the CDR3 is 14 residues. CDR3 sequence: CASSLQGGGDTQYF. CDR3 nucleotides: TGTGCCAGCAGCTTACAAGGGGGCGGAGATACGCAGTATTTT.

The rearrangement uses TRBV9 and TRBJ2-7; the match to TRBD2 covers 8 bases. The ends lost 4 bases at V and 2 bases at J; junction bases unmatched: 11. The CDR3 covers 16 residues. Germline values: CDR1 SGDLS, CDR2 YYNGEE. Written as DNA, the CDR3 is TGTGCCAGCAGCCCCCGGGATACTAGCGGCCCCTACGAGCAGTACTTC. The encoded protein is CASSPRDTSGPYEQYF.

This clone is a singleton in its sample. This CDR3 is CASSLLSYEQYF. CDR3 DNA sequence: TGTGCCAGCAGCCTCCTCTCCTACGAGCAGTACTTC. The chain employs TRBV28 and TRBJ2-7, with D uncertain. The ends were cut back, 6 bases at V and 0 bases at J, with 6 bases in the middle. Germline lookup yields CDR1 MDHEN and CDR2 SYDVKM. This CDR3 is 12 amino acids long.

This chain connects TRBV10-3 to TRBJ1-1; D may be TRBD1 (6 bases). This CDR3 is 14 amino acids long. Trimming left V 3 bases short and J 2 bases short, with 10 bases between. The germline V gene has CDR1 ENHRY and CDR2 SYGVKD. CDR3 sequence reads: CAISEQGLNTEAFF. The CDR3 coding sequence is TGTGCCATCAGTGAACAGGGTTTAAACACTGAAGCTTTCTTT.

V and J are TRBV29-1 and TRBJ2-5; maybe TRBD2 (7 bases). This CDR3 spans 13 amino acids. Trimming stripped 4 bases from V and 1 base from J, with 10 bases between. Germline values: CDR1 SQVTM, CDR2 ANQGSEA. The DNA of the CDR3 is TGCAGCGTTGTGGGAGGGGGCCAAGAGACCCAGTACTTC. This codes for CSVVGGGQETQYF.

This chain uses TRBV7-8 with TRBJ2-1; 7 bases are a match to TRBD2. CDR1 is SGHVS, CDR2 FQNEAQ, per germline. The V segment lost 1 base and the J segment 8 bases; nucleotides outside the gene matches: 8. The CDR3 is 15 amino acids. The CDR3 nucleotides are TGTGCCAGCAGCTTAGACGCGGGAGTAGTAGATGAGCAGTTCTTC. Translated, it gives CASSLDAGVVDEQFF.

The rearrangement uses TRBV18 and TRBJ2-4; no clear D. This CDR3 region has 15 residues. Germline V CDR1 and CDR2: KGHSH, LQKENI. Trimming stripped 3 bases from V and 0 bases from J, with 9 bases between. The CDR3 DNA reads TGTGCCAGCTCACCCGGACCGCTAGCCAAAAACATTCAGTACTTC. This codes for CASSPGPLAKNIQYF.

The chain couples TRBV2 to TRBJ2-7; 8 nucleotides line up with TRBD1. After removal of 4 bases from V and 3 bases from J, the junction contained 2 bases not matched to a gene. Germline V CDR1 and CDR2: SNHLY, FYNNEI. This CDR3 is 13 amino acids long. In DNA form, the CDR3 reads TGTGCCAGCAGTGTCGGACAGGGCTACGAGCAGTACTTC. Encoded protein: CASSVGQGYEQYF.

The J gene is TRBJ2-5, the V gene TRBV11-2; D possibly matches TRBD1 or TRBD2 (6 bases each). V was cut by 5 bases and J by 5 bases, with 15 bases left in between. Germline-derived CDR1 and CDR2 are SGHAT and FQNNGV. The CDR3 covers 14 residues. The CDR3 region is CASSTWGAGETQYF. The CDR3 DNA follows: TGTGCCAGCAGCACTTGGGGGGCGGGGGAGACCCAGTACTTC.

V gene TRBV2 combines with J gene TRBJ1-1; tentatively, D is TRBD1 (5 bases). The CDR3 contains 14 residues. CDR1 SNHLY and CDR2 FYNNEI come from the germline V gene. Trimming stripped 6 bases from V and 0 bases from J, with 11 bases between. For the CDR3, the DNA is TGTGCCAGCAGCAAGGACAACATGAACACTGAAGCTTTCTTT. Translating it yields CASSKDNMNTEAFF.

The chain recombines TRBV5-6 with TRBJ2-7; 12 nucleotides match TRBD2. V trimming: 0 bases; J trimming: 7 bases; junction bases outside the gene matches: 5. CDR1 SGHDT and CDR2 YYEEEE come from the germline V gene. This CDR3 has 15 residues. DNA of the CDR3: TGTGCCAGCAGCTTGGATGGACTAGCGGGGAAAGAGCAGTACTTC. Residues: CASSLDGLAGKEQYF.

A few counts support this clone. The genes are TRBV18 and TRBJ2-1; D perhaps matches TRBD2 (6 bases). This CDR3 has 13 amino acids. Trimming took 5 bases from V and 6 from J, leaving 11 bases between them. Germline V gene lookup returns CDR1 KGHSH and CDR2 LQKENI. CDR3 residues: CASSTGTLNEQFF. In DNA form, the CDR3 reads TGTGCCAGCTCAACCGGGACTCTCAATGAGCAGTTCTTC.

This clone was seen only once. The chain couples TRBV5-1 to TRBJ1-4, with 7 positions matching TRBD1. V was pared by 2 bases and J by 8 bases, with 6 bases of the junction left unmatched. CDR1 is SGHRS and CDR2 is YFSETQ in the germline V gene. The CDR3 is made up of 14 amino acids. The CDR3 bases are TGCGCCAGCAGCTTCACAGGGGCCGGGGAAAAACTGTTTTTT. Its protein product is CASSFTGAGEKLFF.

This clone is a singleton in its sample. This chain connects TRBV19 to TRBJ1-1, with D possibly being TRBD1 (6 bases). V was clipped by 6 bases and J by 0 bases, with 11 bases between them. Germline V gene data show CDR1 as LNHDA and CDR2 as SQIVND (reference sequence). The CDR3 is 14 amino acids. In DNA form, the CDR3 reads TGTGCCAGTAGCACAGGGCTATTGAACACTGAAGCTTTCTTT. Protein: CASSTGLLNTEAFF. Full variable domain (rest looked up from reference TRBV19 and TRBJ1-1): DGGITQSPKYLFRKEGQNVTLSCEQNLNHDAMYWYRQDPGQGLRLIYYSQIVNDFQKGDIAEGYSVSREKKESFPLTVTSAQKNPTAFYLCASSTGLLNTEAFFGQGTRLTVV.

This clone was counted once. J is TRBJ1-3 and V is TRBV6-1; no firm D call. V lost 10 bases and J lost 2, with 6 bases in between. Germline V lookup: CDR1 MNHNS, CDR2 SASEGT. The CDR3 spans 11 residues. CDR3: CATVPGNTIYF. The CDR3 bases are TGTGCCACCGTACCTGGAAACACCATATATTTT.

The V gene is TRBV30, the J gene TRBJ2-3, with 7 positions matching TRBD2. The CDR3 is 14 amino acids. V shed 1 base, J shed 4 bases, and the junction held 5 bases outside the gene matches. In germline, CDR1 is GTSNPN, CDR2 SVGIG (reference sequence). The DNA for the CDR3 is TGTGCCTGGAGTGAGGCGGGAGCGGCAGATACGCAGTATTTT. Amino acid sequence: CAWSEAGAADTQYF.

This chain links TRBV28 with TRBJ2-2; 11 nucleotides match TRBD2. Germline V gene sequence: CDR1 MDHEN, CDR2 SYDVKM. V dropped 4 bases and J dropped 6; count of bases not matched to a gene: 4. The CDR3 loop spans 15 amino acids. CDR3: CASSYTSGGSGELFF. The CDR3 DNA reads as TGTGCCAGCAGTTATACTAGCGGGGGCTCCGGGGAGCTGTTTTTT. The full variable domain, in which reference TRBV28 and TRBJ2-2 provide the parts outside the CDR3, is DVKVTQSSRYLVKRTGEKVFLECVQDMDHENMFWYRQDPGLGLRLIYFSYDVKMKEKGDIPEGYSVSREKKERFSLILESASTNQTSMYLCASSYTSGGSGELFFGEGSRLTVL.

This clone was detected once. The chain carries TRBV7-2 and TRBJ2-1; 10 nucleotides match TRBD1. This CDR3 region has 16 residues. Trimming removed 5 bases from V and 10 bases from J; junction bases left unmatched: 14. Germline V gene lookup returns CDR1 SGHTA and CDR2 FQGNSA. This CDR3 reads CASSPLSTGTGDEQFF. The CDR3 DNA sequence: TGTGCCAGCAGCCCATTATCAACCGGGACAGGGGACGAGCAGTTCTTC.

This sequence joins TRBV20-1 and TRBJ2-7; the D is unclear. This CDR3 is built from 11 residues. Germline CDR1 is DFQATT and CDR2 is SNEGSKA (reference sequence). V was clipped by 2 bases and J by 3 bases, with 5 bases between them. The chain's CDR3 is CSARQIYEQYF. The CDR3 nucleotides read TGCAGTGCTAGACAAATCTACGAGCAGTACTTC.

The chain couples TRBV30 to TRBJ1-3; D is perhaps TRBD1 (5 bases). The CDR3 runs 13 residues. Germline lookup yields CDR1 GTSNPN and CDR2 SVGIG (reference sequence). V was shortened by 5 bases and J by 0 bases, with 8 bases between the two germline ends. CDR3 bases: TGTGCCTGGGGGGGGGACTCTGGAAACACCATATATTTT. This encodes CAWGGDSGNTIYF.

The chain recombines TRBV6-5 with TRBJ1-1, with a possible D match to TRBD1 (5 bases). The CDR3 is made up of 15 amino acids. Between the trimmed V and J ends, which lost 0 bases and 5 bases, there was a span of 13 bases. Germline assignment: CDR1 MNHEY and CDR2 SVGAGI. The CDR3 DNA reads TGTGCCAGCAGTTACTCGGTCGGGGGTTGGACTGAAGCTTTCTTT. Its translation is CASSYSVGGWTEAFF.

The chain combines TRBV7-2 with TRBJ1-1; D is possibly TRBD1 (5 bases). CDR1 and CDR2 from the germline V gene are SGHTA and FQGNSA. Trimming took off 5 bases at V and 5 bases at J, with 12 bases between the two ends. The CDR3 covers 13 residues. CDR3 nucleotides: TGTGCCAGCAGCCTCACGGGGCGTACTGAAGCTTTCTTT. Translation: CASSLTGRTEAFF. Using reference TRBV7-2 and TRBJ1-1 for the parts outside the CDR3, the full variable domain is GAGVSQSPSNKVTEKGKDVELRCDPISGHTALYWYRQSLGQGLEFLIYFQGNSAPDKSGLPSDRFSAERTGGSVSTLTIQRTQQEDSAVYLCASSLTGRTEAFFGQGTRLTVV.

The chain carries TRBV5-1 and TRBJ2-1; 8 bases map to TRBD2. The CDR3 contains 15 residues. V shed 3 bases, J shed 1 base, and the junction held 3 bases outside the gene matches. Per the germline V gene, CDR1 is SGHRS and CDR2 is YFSETQ. Written as DNA, the CDR3 is TGCGCCAGCAGCTCGAGCGGGAGTTCCTACAATGAGCAGTTCTTC. This translates into CASSSSGSSYNEQFF. The full variable domain, its missing parts supplied by reference TRBV5-1 and TRBJ2-1, is KAGVTQTPRYLIKTRGQQVTLSCSPISGHRSVSWYQQTPGQGLQFLFEYFSETQRNKGNFPGRFSGRQFSNSRSEMNVSTLELGDSALYLCASSSSGSSYNEQFFGPGTRLTVL.